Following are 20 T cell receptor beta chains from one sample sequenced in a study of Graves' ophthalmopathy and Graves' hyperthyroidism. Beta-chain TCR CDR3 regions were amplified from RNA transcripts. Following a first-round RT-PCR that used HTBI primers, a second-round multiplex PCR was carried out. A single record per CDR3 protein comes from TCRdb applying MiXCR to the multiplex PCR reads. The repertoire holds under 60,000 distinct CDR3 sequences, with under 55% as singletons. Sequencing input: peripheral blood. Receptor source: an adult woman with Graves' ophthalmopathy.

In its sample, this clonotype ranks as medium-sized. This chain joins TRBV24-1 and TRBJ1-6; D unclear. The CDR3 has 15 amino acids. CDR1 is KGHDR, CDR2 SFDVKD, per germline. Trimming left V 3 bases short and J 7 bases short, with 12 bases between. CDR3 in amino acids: CATSDRPEENSPLHF. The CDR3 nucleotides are TGTGCCACCAGTGATCGTCCGGAGGAGAATTCACCCCTCCACTTT.

CDR3 in DNA: TGCAGCGTTGAAGTAGACAGGACCTACGAGCAGTACTTC. The encoded protein is CSVEVDRTYEQYF. The rearrangement uses TRBV29-1 and TRBJ2-7; possibly TRBD1 for D (6 bases). The V end was cut by 1 base, the J end by 2 bases, with 9 bases between. Germline CDR1 SQVTM, CDR2 ANQGSEA. This CDR3 has 13 amino acids.

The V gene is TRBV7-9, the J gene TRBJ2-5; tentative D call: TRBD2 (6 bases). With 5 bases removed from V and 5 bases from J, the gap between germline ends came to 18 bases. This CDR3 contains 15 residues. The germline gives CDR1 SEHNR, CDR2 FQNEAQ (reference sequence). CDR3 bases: TGTGCCAGCAGCATACAGGTGAACCGGGGGGAGACCCAGTACTTC. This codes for CASSIQVNRGETQYF. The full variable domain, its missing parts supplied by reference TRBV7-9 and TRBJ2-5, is DTGVSQNPRHKITKRGQNVTFRCDPISEHNRLYWYRQTLGQGPEFLTYFQNEAQLEKSRLLSDRFSAERPKGSFSTLEIQRTEQGDSAMYLCASSIQVNRGETQYFGPGTRLLVL.

CDR3 residues: CASSVEGELFF. CDR3 DNA: TGTGCCAGCAGCGTAGAGGGGGAGCTGTTTTTT. The V gene is TRBV27, the J gene TRBJ2-2; D gene uncertain. Trimming removed 6 bases at V and 8 bases at J, with 7 bases between. Germline V gene sequence: CDR1 MNHEY, CDR2 SMNVEV (reference sequence). The CDR3 sequence is 11 residues long.

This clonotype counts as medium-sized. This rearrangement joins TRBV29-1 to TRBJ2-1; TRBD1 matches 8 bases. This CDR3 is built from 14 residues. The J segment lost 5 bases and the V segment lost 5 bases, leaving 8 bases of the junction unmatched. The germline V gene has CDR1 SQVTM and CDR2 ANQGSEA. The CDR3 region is CSVLRDRGDNEQFF. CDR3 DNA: TGCAGCGTTTTGCGTGACAGGGGCGACAATGAGCAGTTCTTC.

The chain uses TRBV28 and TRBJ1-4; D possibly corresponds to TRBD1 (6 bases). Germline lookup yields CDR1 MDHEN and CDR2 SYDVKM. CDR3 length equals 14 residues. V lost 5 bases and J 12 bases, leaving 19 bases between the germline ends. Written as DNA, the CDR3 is TGTGCCAGCAGTCTAGACCGGACAGAGGAAGAACTGTTTTTT. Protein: CASSLDRTEEELFF.

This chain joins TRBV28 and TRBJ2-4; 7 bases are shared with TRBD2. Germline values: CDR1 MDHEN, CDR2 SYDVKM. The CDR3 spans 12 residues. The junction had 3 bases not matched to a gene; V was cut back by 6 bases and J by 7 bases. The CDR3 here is CASSLRGNIQYF. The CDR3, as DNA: TGTGCCAGCAGCCTGCGGGGGAACATTCAGTACTTC.

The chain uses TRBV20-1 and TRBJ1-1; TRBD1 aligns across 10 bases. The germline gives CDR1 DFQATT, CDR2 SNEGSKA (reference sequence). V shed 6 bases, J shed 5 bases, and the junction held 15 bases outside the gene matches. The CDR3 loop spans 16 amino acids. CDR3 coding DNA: TGCAGTGCACAAAAGGCCGGGACAGGGGCCTTAACTGAAGCTTTCTTT. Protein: CSAQKAGTGALTEAFF.

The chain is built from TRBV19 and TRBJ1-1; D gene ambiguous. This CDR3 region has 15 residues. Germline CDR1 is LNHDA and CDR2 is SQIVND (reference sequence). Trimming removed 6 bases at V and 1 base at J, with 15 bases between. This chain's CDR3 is CASSVDRVPNTEAFF. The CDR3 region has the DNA TGTGCCAGTAGCGTAGACCGGGTTCCGAACACTGAAGCTTTCTTT.

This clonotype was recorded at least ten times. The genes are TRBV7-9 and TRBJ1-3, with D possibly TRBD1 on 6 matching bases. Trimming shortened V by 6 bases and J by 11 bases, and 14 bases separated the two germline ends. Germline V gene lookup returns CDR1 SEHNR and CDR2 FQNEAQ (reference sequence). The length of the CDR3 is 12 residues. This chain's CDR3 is CASRPGAFPIYF. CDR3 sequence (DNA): TGTGCCAGCAGGCCGGGGGCATTTCCCATATATTTT.

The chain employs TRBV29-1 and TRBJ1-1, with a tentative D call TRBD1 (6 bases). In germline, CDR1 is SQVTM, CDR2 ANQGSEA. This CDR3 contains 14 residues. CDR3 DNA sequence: TGCAGTGCTAGAGAGGAGGGACCAGGGGTAGAAGCTTTCTTT. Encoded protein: CSAREEGPGVEAFF.

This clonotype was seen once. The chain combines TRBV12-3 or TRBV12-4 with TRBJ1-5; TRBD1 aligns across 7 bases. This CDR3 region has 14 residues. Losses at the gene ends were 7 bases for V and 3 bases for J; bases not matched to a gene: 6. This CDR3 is CASNQGGNNQPQHF. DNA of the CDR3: TGTGCCAGCAACCAGGGGGGTAACAATCAGCCCCAGCATTTT.

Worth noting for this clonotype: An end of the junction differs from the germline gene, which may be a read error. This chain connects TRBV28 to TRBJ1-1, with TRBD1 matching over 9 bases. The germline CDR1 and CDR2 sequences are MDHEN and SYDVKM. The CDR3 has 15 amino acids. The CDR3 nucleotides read TGTGCCAGCAGTGTTACGACAGGGGGGAACACTGTAGCTTTCTTT. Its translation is CASSVTTGGNTVAFF.

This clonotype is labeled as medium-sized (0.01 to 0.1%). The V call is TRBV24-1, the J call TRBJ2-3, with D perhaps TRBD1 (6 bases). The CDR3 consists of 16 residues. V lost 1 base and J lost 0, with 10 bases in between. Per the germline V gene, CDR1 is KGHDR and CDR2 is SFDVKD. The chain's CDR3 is CATSDFRDTSTDTQYF. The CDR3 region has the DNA TGTGCCACCAGTGATTTTCGGGACACAAGCACAGATACGCAGTATTTT.

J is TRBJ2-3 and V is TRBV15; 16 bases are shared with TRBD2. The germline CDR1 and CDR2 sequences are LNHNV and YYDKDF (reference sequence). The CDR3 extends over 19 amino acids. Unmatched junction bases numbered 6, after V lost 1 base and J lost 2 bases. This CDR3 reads CATSRALGTSGRVTDTQYF. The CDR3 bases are TGTGCCACCAGCAGAGCTCTTGGGACTAGCGGGAGGGTCACAGATACGCAGTATTTT.

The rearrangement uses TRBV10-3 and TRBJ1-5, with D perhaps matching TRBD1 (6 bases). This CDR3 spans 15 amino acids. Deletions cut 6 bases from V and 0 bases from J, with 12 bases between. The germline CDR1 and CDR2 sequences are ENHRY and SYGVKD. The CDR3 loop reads CAISLGGVSNQPQHF. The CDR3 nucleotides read TGTGCCATCAGCCTAGGGGGGGTTAGCAATCAGCCCCAGCATTTT.

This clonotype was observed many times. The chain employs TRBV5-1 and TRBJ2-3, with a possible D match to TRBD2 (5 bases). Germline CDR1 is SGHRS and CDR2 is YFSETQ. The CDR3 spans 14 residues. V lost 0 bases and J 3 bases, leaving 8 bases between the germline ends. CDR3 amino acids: CASSLVGSTDTQYF. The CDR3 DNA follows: TGCGCCAGCAGCTTGGTGGGGAGTACAGATACGCAGTATTTT.

This CDR3 reads CASSENRGFGNTIYF. The CDR3 region has the DNA TGCGCCAGCAGTGAGAACAGGGGGTTTGGAAACACCATATATTTT. This rearrangement joins TRBV10-2 to TRBJ1-3; 8 nucleotides align to TRBD1. This CDR3 comprises 15 residues. V trimming: 2 bases; J trimming: 3 bases; junction bases outside the gene matches: 3. Per germline, CDR1 WSHSY and CDR2 SAAADI.

The CDR3 bases are TGTGCCAGCAGCTTAGCTGGTGGGGGCGGGGAGACCCAGTACTTC. Its protein is CASSLAGGGGETQYF. The chain recombines TRBV7-2 with TRBJ2-5; D may be TRBD1 (6 bases). The CDR3 is made up of 15 amino acids. Germline lookup yields CDR1 SGHTA and CDR2 FQGNSA. V lost 0 bases, J lost 5 bases, and 13 bases lay in between.

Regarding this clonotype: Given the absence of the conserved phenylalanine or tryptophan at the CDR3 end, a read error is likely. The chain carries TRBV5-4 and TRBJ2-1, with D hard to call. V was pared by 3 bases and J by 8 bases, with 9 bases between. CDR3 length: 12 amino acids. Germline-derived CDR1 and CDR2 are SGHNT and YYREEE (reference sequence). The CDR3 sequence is CASSWWKDEQFL. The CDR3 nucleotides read TGTGCCAGCAGCTGGTGGAAGGATGAGCAGTTCCTC.